Each of the 31 T cell receptor beta chains below was sequenced from the same sample in a study of blood T cells in healthy people across ages. A second roughly 7 to 11 cycle PCR used barcoded and J-beta primers. TCRdb independently ran MiXCR on the 5' RACE reads; one entry per CDR3 protein. The data contain approximately 1,100,000 distinct CDR3 sequences, 45% of them singletons. The specimen was blood. The receptors shown here come from a woman aged 55-70 years in good health.

The chain's CDR3 is CASSSPGTPPNEQFF. CDR3 bases: TGTGCCAGCAGTTCCCCCGGGACTCCGCCCAATGAGCAGTTCTTC. This chain connects TRBV27 to TRBJ2-1, with a tentative D call TRBD2 (6 bases). V was pared by 4 bases and J by 6 bases, with 16 bases between. Germline assignment: CDR1 MNHEY and CDR2 SMNVEV (reference sequence). The CDR3 loop spans 15 amino acids.

V usage is TRBV6-2 or TRBV6-3 and J usage is TRBJ1-2; 7 bases line up with TRBD1. CDR3 size: 15 residues. Germline-derived CDR1 and CDR2 are MNHEY and SVGEGT. V trimming: 8 bases; J trimming: 4 bases; junction bases outside the gene matches: 13. The CDR3 DNA follows: TGTGCCAGCTCTTACGAGGGGGCTGGGTCCTATGGCTACACCTTC. This sequence encodes CASSYEGAGSYGYTF.

There are a few counts of this clonotype. The rearrangement uses TRBV7-9 and TRBJ1-2, with D perhaps TRBD1 (6 bases). Germline CDR1 and CDR2: SEHNR and FQNEAQ (reference sequence). With 5 bases removed from V and 0 bases from J, the gap between germline ends came to 19 bases. CDR3 length: 17 amino acids. The DNA for the CDR3 is TGTGCCAGCAGCCCACCCCGTAGGGCAGGGGCTAACTATGGCTACACCTTC. This translates into CASSPPRRAGANYGYTF.

This clonotype was counted a single time. The CDR3 DNA follows: TGCAGTGCTAGAGATCAAGTGAAAAGCACAGATACGCAGTATTTT. Translation gives CSARDQVKSTDTQYF. This chain uses TRBV20-1 with TRBJ2-3, with unresolved D. Per the germline V gene, CDR1 is DFQATT and CDR2 is SNEGSKA (reference sequence). Trimming left V 0 bases short and J 0 bases short, with 10 bases between. The CDR3 is 15 residues long.

This clonotype was observed many times. For the CDR3, the DNA is TGTGCCACCACCGCCTCAAGCGAGCAGTACTTC. This sequence encodes CATTASSEQYF. The chain has TRBV6-5 and TRBJ2-7; D gene unclear. Trimming shortened V by 10 bases and J by 6 bases, and 13 bases separated the two germline ends. Germline V lookup: CDR1 MNHEY, CDR2 SVGAGI. The length of the CDR3 is 11 residues.

V usage is TRBV12-3 or TRBV12-4 and J usage is TRBJ2-7; 11 positions match TRBD2. The CDR3 length is 17 residues. The V and J ends lost 6 bases and 7 bases, in that order; junction bases with no gene match: 17. CDR3 amino acids: CASRFLSGRAGINEQYF. DNA of the CDR3: TGTGCCAGCAGATTCCTTAGCGGGAGGGCCGGGATCAATGAGCAGTACTTC.

This clonotype showed up many times. The chain joins TRBV5-5 to TRBJ1-2; no firm D call. CDR1 is SGHKS and CDR2 is YYEKEE in the germline V gene (reference sequence). Trimming shortened V by 2 bases and J by 3 bases, and 8 bases separated the two germline ends. The CDR3 totals 13 residues. CDR3 DNA sequence: TGTGCCAGCAGCTTAGAAGGAGACTATGGCTACACCTTC. Residues: CASSLEGDYGYTF.

The chain links TRBV15 to TRBJ2-1; D is unclear. This CDR3 region has 14 residues. Germline V lookup: CDR1 LNHNV, CDR2 YYDKDF (reference sequence). Trimming stripped 3 bases from V and 5 bases from J, with 11 bases between. The CDR3 here is CATSRSGTHNEQFF. CDR3 bases: TGTGCCACCAGCAGGTCAGGTACCCACAATGAGCAGTTCTTC.

The chain couples TRBV12-3 or TRBV12-4 to TRBJ2-7; D call uncertain. The germline V and J ends were trimmed by 4 bases and 3 bases, with 13 bases remaining between them. The CDR3 has 14 residues. As DNA, the CDR3 is TGTGCCAGCAGTTCCAGGAATCAATACTACGAGCAGTACTTC. Amino acids: CASSSRNQYYEQYF.

This clonotype has a single count. The chain has TRBV5-1 and TRBJ2-5; TRBD2 aligns across 7 bases. V shed 0 bases and J 11 bases; nucleotides not matched to a gene: 10. Per the germline V gene, CDR1 is SGHRS and CDR2 is YFSETQ. There are 14 residues in the CDR3. CDR3: CASSLVGGKWEQYF. The CDR3 DNA follows: TGCGCCAGCAGCTTGGTGGGGGGGAAGTGGGAGCAGTACTTC. The whole variable domain, remainder taken from reference TRBV5-1 and TRBJ2-5, is KAGVTQTPRYLIKTRGQQVTLSCSPISGHRSVSWYQQTPGQGLQFLFEYFSETQRNKGNFPGRFSGRQFSNSRSEMNVSTLELGDSALYLCASSLVGGKWEQYFGPGTRLLVL.

V gene TRBV25-1 combines with J gene TRBJ2-6; D possibly corresponds to TRBD1 (6 bases). V was pared by 11 bases and J by 0 bases, with 26 bases between. In germline, CDR1 is MGHDK, CDR2 SYGVNS. The CDR3 spans 19 residues. The CDR3 sequence is CAGTSPQGSHVSGANVLTF. CDR3 DNA: TGTGCCGGCACCTCCCCACAGGGTAGCCACGTCTCTGGGGCCAACGTCCTGACTTTC. Complete variable domain (other parts from reference TRBV25-1 and TRBJ2-6): EADIYQTPRYLVIGTGKKITLECSQTMGHDKMYWYQQDPGMELHLIHYSYGVNSTEKGDLSSESTVSRIRTEHFPLTLESARPSHTSQYLCAGTSPQGSHVSGANVLTFGAGSRLTVL.

The rearrangement links TRBV20-1 to TRBJ1-5, with 7 nucleotides matching TRBD1. This CDR3 has 15 amino acids. Germline V lookup: CDR1 DFQATT, CDR2 SNEGSKA (reference sequence). With V trimmed by 0 bases and J by 2 bases, 4 bases remained unmatched. The CDR3, as DNA: TGCAGTGCTAGAGACCCCGGACAGGGCAATCAGCCCCAGCATTTT. Its protein is CSARDPGQGNQPQHF.

This chain connects TRBV6-6 to TRBJ2-1, with D tentatively TRBD2 (6 bases). CDR1 is MNHNY, CDR2 SVGAGI, per germline (reference sequence). This CDR3 spans 13 amino acids. The V end was cut by 6 bases, the J end by 5 bases, with 11 bases between. The chain's CDR3 is CASSPSANNEQFF. CDR3 DNA: TGTGCCAGCAGCCCTAGCGCAAACAATGAGCAGTTCTTC.

The rearrangement links TRBV20-1 to TRBJ2-1; TRBD2 is a possible D gene (6 bases). Germline V lookup: CDR1 DFQATT, CDR2 SNEGSKA (reference sequence). The V gene lost 4 bases and the J gene lost 1 base, with 17 bases spanning the gap. The CDR3 sequence is 16 residues long. The CDR3 DNA follows: TGCAGTGCTAAGGCGGTAGTGGGAGGTTCCTACAATGAGCAGTTCTTC. Protein product: CSAKAVVGGSYNEQFF.

This chain uses TRBV13 with TRBJ2-5; the D gene is possibly TRBD2 (6 bases). Germline values: CDR1 PRHDT, CDR2 FYEKMQ (reference sequence). Trimming shortened V by 4 bases and J by 5 bases, and 17 bases separated the two germline ends. The CDR3 has 15 amino acids. CDR3 coding DNA: TGTGCCAGCAGCTCAGAGGAGGGAGTGGGGGAGACCCAGTACTTC. Its translation is CASSSEEGVGETQYF.

This clonotype has only one observation. This chain connects TRBV28 to TRBJ1-2, with TRBD1 matching over 9 bases. The length of the CDR3 is 16 residues. The germline gives CDR1 MDHEN, CDR2 SYDVKM. Trimming cost V 1 base and J 4 bases; bases outside gene matches: 7. The CDR3 nucleotides read TGTGCCAGCAGTTTATTTACACAGGGGGCGGCCTATGGCTACACCTTC. This gives the protein CASSLFTQGAAYGYTF.

This chain's CDR3 is CASSEGEFQETQYF. Here the CDR3 DNA reads TGTGCCAGCAGTGAGGGGGAGTTTCAAGAGACCCAGTACTTC. The chain joins TRBV2 to TRBJ2-5; D tentatively reads TRBD1 or TRBD2 (5 bases each). This CDR3 comprises 14 residues. Looked up from germline, CDR1 is SNHLY and CDR2 is FYNNEI. Trimming left V 3 bases short and J 2 bases short, with 10 bases between.

As to this clonotype: The germline gene is not matched at one end of the junction; a read error may be the cause. The chain is built from TRBV2 and TRBJ2-3; tentative D call: TRBD2 (5 bases). This CDR3 spans 17 amino acids. Germline CDR1 and CDR2: SNHLY and FYNNEI. The CDR3 loop is CASGEARAARNTDTQYF. Here the CDR3 DNA reads TGTGCCAGCGGTGAAGCGCGAGCGGCGAGGAACACAGATACGCAGTATTTT.

The chain recombines TRBV15 with TRBJ2-5; 8 bases fit TRBD2. This CDR3 comprises 15 residues. Germline loops: CDR1 LNHNV, CDR2 YYDKDF (reference sequence). With V trimmed by 2 bases and J by 3 bases, 5 bases remained unmatched. This CDR3 is CATSRTAAGEETQYF. The DNA of the CDR3 is TGTGCCACCAGCAGAACGGCAGCGGGAGAAGAGACCCAGTACTTC.

This rearrangement joins TRBV20-1 to TRBJ2-3; weak D call: TRBD2 (5 bases). CDR1 and CDR2 from the germline V gene are DFQATT and SNEGSKA (reference sequence). Trimming pared 1 base from V and 11 bases from J, leaving 13 bases between. The CDR3 loop spans 12 amino acids. CDR3 in DNA: TGCAGTGCTAGAGTTTCGGAGGCCCTGCAGTATTTT. Its protein is CSARVSEALQYF.

This clonotype occurred many times. This chain joins TRBV5-1 and TRBJ2-4; D is perhaps TRBD1 (6 bases). V was trimmed by 4 bases and J by 5 bases, leaving 16 bases between them. This CDR3 comprises 15 residues. Per germline, CDR1 SGHRS and CDR2 YFSETQ. The CDR3 sequence: CASSLGTRQENIQYF. The CDR3 region has the DNA TGCGCCAGCAGCCTGGGGACCCGACAGGAAAACATTCAGTACTTC.

The rearrangement uses TRBV4-1 and TRBJ2-1, with 7 positions matching TRBD2. From germline, CDR1 is MGHRA and CDR2 YSYEKL. This CDR3 region has 14 residues. V gave up 0 bases and J gave up 7 bases; unmatched junction bases: 3. CDR3 protein: CASSQDRLANEQFF. The CDR3 bases are TGCGCCAGCAGCCAAGACCGACTAGCAAATGAGCAGTTCTTC.

The rearrangement uses TRBV20-1 and TRBJ2-7; either TRBD1 or TRBD2 may fit D (5 bases each). Trimming removed 3 bases at V and 2 bases at J, with 17 bases between. Germline CDR1 is DFQATT and CDR2 is SNEGSKA (reference sequence). The CDR3 is made up of 15 amino acids. CDR3 DNA sequence: TGCAGTGCTAGGGATCGGGACGCCGGAACCTACGAGCAGTACTTC. Translation gives CSARDRDAGTYEQYF.

This clonotype was counted once. The chain joins TRBV20-1 to TRBJ2-3; 7 nucleotides align to TRBD2. With 3 bases clipped from V and 5 bases from J, the junction kept 11 bases outside the gene matches. The CDR3 spans 15 residues. Per the germline V gene, CDR1 is DFQATT and CDR2 is SNEGSKA (reference sequence). The CDR3 region is CSASMTSFGKDTQYF. The CDR3 region has the DNA TGCAGTGCTAGTATGACTAGCTTTGGGAAAGATACGCAGTATTTT.

This clonotype appeared once. The chain has TRBV20-1 and TRBJ2-1, with 11 bases aligning to TRBD2. From germline, CDR1 is DFQATT and CDR2 SNEGSKA (reference sequence). J gave up 7 bases and V 0 bases, and 5 bases lay outside the gene matches. CDR3 length: 15 residues. CDR3 protein: CSARDSSGRLNEQFF. The CDR3 DNA reads as TGCAGTGCTAGAGATTCTAGCGGGAGGTTGAATGAGCAGTTCTTC.

This clonotype was picked up a small number of times. The chain joins TRBV7-2 to TRBJ2-7; 9 bases align to TRBD1. This CDR3 region has 15 residues. Per germline, CDR1 SGHTA and CDR2 FQGNSA. Losses at the gene ends were 5 bases for V and 3 bases for J; bases not matched to a gene: 8. This chain's CDR3 is CASSRLGTGNYEQYF. The CDR3 region has the DNA TGTGCCAGCAGCCGGCTCGGGACAGGGAACTACGAGCAGTACTTC.

In its sample, this clonotype was seen a few times. V is TRBV2 and J is TRBJ2-7; possibly TRBD1 for D (8 bases). V lost 9 bases and J lost 3, with 18 bases in between. The germline gives CDR1 SNHLY, CDR2 FYNNEI. This CDR3 has 14 amino acids. The CDR3 DNA reads TGTGCCAGGGGGAGCGGGACAGGAAGCTACGAGCAGTACTTC. Protein product: CARGSGTGSYEQYF.

The chain carries TRBV4-2 and TRBJ1-2; no clear D gene. The CDR3 contains 15 residues. Trimming took 2 bases from V and 0 from J, leaving 10 bases between them. Per germline, CDR1 LGHNA and CDR2 YNFKEQ. Here the CDR3 reads CASSQPEQSNYGYTF. For the CDR3, the DNA is TGTGCCAGCAGCCAACCCGAGCAGTCTAACTATGGCTACACCTTC.

This chain uses TRBV24-1 with TRBJ1-1; no clear D gene. Germline loops: CDR1 KGHDR, CDR2 SFDVKD. The CDR3 has 14 amino acids. Between the trimmed V and J ends, which lost 4 bases and 3 bases, there was a span of 11 bases. CDR3 in DNA: TGTGCCACCAGTGAAGGTCGGCAGCACACTGAAGCTTTCTTT. Its protein product is CATSEGRQHTEAFF.

The rearrangement links TRBV6-1 to TRBJ2-4, with TRBD2 as a possible D gene (5 bases). CDR3 length: 14 residues. Trimming removed 0 bases at V and 13 bases at J, with 16 bases between. Germline CDR1 is MNHNS and CDR2 is SASEGT. The DNA for the CDR3 is TGTGCCAGCAGTGAAGCGCAGTGGTATAGGGAGCAGTACTTC. Encoded protein: CASSEAQWYREQYF.

Only a few counts were recorded for this clonotype. The rearrangement joins TRBV3-1 to TRBJ2-7, with D maybe TRBD2 (6 bases). Germline V gene sequence: CDR1 LGHDT, CDR2 YNNKEL (reference sequence). The CDR3 length is 16 residues. Deletions cut 3 bases from V and 0 bases from J, with 15 bases between. The CDR3 spells CASSHVVFGSSYEQYF. The DNA of the CDR3 is TGTGCCAGCAGCCATGTTGTTTTCGGGAGCTCCTACGAGCAGTACTTC.